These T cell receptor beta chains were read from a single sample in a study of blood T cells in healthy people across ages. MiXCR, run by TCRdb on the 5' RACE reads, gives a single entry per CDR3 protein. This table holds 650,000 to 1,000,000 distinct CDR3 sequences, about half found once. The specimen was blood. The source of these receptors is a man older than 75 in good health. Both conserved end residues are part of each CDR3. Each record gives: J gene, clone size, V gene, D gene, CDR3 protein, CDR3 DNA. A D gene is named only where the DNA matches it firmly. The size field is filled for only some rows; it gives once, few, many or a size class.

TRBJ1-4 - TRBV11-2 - CASSYTATTNEKLFF TGTGCCAGCAGCTATACAGCAACAACTAATGAAAAACTGTTTTTT
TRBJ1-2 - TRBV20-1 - CSASPEVTVNYGYTF TGCAGTGCTAGCCCCGAAGTGACAGTTAACTATGGCTACACCTTC
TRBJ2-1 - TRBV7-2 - CASSPRADYSYEQFF TGTGCCAGCAGCCCCAGGGCGGATTATTCCTACGAGCAGTTCTTC
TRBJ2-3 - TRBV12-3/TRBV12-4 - CASRSMTDTQYF TGTGCCAGCAGATCAATGACAGATACGCAGTATTTT
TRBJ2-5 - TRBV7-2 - CASSLRTVETQYF TGTGCCAGCAGCTTAAGAACAGTAGAGACCCAGTACTTC
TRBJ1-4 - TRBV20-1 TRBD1 CSARGGQGQQKLFF TGCAGTGCTAGGGGGGGACAGGGACAGCAAAAACTGTTTTTT
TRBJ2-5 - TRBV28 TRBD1 CASKFPQGETQYF TGTGCCAGCAAGTTCCCACAGGGGGAGACCCAGTACTTC
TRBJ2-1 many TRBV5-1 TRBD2 CASTPRGTHNEQFF TGCGCCAGCACCCCGCGGGGGACTCACAATGAGCAGTTCTTC
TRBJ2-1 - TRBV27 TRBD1 CASSRQGVADNEQFF TGTGCCAGCAGTCGACAGGGAGTCGCGGACAATGAGCAGTTCTTC
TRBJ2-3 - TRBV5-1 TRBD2 CASSFDLAAMGTQYF TGCGCCAGCAGCTTTGATCTAGCGGCGATGGGTACGCAGTATTTT
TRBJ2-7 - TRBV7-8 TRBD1 CASSPGTGFPYEQYF TGTGCCAGCAGCCCCGGGACAGGGTTTCCCTACGAGCAGTACTTC
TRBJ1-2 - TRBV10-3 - CAISGQGQVAHGYTF TGTGCCATCAGTGGCCAGGGCCAAGTGGCCCATGGCTACACCTTC
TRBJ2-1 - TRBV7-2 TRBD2 CASSQGTSGWNEQFF TGTGCCAGCAGCCAAGGGACTAGCGGGTGGAATGAGCAGTTCTTC
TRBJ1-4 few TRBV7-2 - CASSLALGQEKLFF TGTGCCAGCAGCTTAGCGTTGGGCCAGGAAAAACTGTTTTTT
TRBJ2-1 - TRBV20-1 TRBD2 CSARTSGRGHNVQFF TGCAGTGCAAGGACTAGCGGGAGGGGGCACAATGTGCAGTTCTTC
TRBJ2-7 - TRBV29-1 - CSVGGTIYEQYF TGCAGCGTTGGGGGCACCATCTACGAGCAGTACTTC
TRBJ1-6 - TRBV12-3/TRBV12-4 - CASSSTERSPLHF TGTGCCAGCAGCTCGACGGAGCGATCACCCCTCCACTTT
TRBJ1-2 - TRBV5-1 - CASSLWQTSYGYTF TGCGCCAGCAGCTTGTGGCAGACTTCCTATGGCTACACCTTC
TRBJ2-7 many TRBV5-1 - CASSLVWGSYEQYF TGCGCCAGCAGCTTGGTTTGGGGTTCCTACGAGCAGTACTTC
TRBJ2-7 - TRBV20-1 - CSARVQGSYEQYF TGCAGTGCTAGAGTCCAGGGCAGCTACGAGCAGTACTTC
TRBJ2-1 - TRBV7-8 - CASSHIGPRGLYEQFF TGTGCCAGCAGCCACATAGGTCCCCGAGGCCTGTATGAGCAGTTCTTC
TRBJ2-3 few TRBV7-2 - CASSSRGAAGTDTQYF TGTGCCAGCAGCTCCCGGGGCGCTGCCGGCACAGATACGCAGTATTTT
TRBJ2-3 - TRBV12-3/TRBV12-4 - CASSWTNSNTDAQYF TGTGCCAGCAGTTGGACCAACTCCAACACAGATGCGCAGTATTTT